This T cell receptor (beta chain) was recorded in a study of spatial heterogeneity in lung cancer. General study results and limits: Within tumors, counts of expanded alpha and beta TCRs tracked tumor mutation counts. When ubiquitous and regional expanded TCRs were counted, their numbers tracked ubiquitous and regional nonsynonymous mutations, respectively.

The count of this clonotype is one. Its antigen remains unknown. Found in a library prepared for alpha chains, this beta chain is an off-target read, and its abundance has little meaning. Single TCR cDNA molecules each had their own unique molecular identifier. TCRdb re-called the 5' RACE reads with MiXCR, one entry per CDR3 protein. The repertoire holds about 190 distinct CDR3 sequences, about 25% seen once, with about two fifths in the top ten. Trimming left V 4 bases short and J 2 bases short, with 13 bases between. The CDR3 totals 14 residues. Germline assignment: CDR1 SGHRS and CDR2 YFSETQ. Time point noted: sample taken at primary tumor resection. The donors were more than 70 patients with non-small cell lung cancer that was early-stage and untreated.

The source is a male donor with early-stage non-small cell lung cancer. The chain has TRBV5-1 and TRBJ2-7; possible D gene TRBD1, 5 bases. The input for sequencing was lung tumor tissue, taken at surgery. CDR3 DNA sequence: TGCGCCAGCAGCCAGGACACCGCCCCCTACGAGCAGTACTTC. It yields the protein CASSQDTAPYEQYF.